Below, 18 T cell receptor beta chains from the same sample are listed, as sequenced in a study of blood T cell repertoires in COVID-19. The data were produced by immunoSEQ multiplex PCR, yet TCRdb's version contains in-frame clones alone and is incomplete. The sample lists some 220,000 clones; 75% to 85% were seen once. The sequenced sample consisted of peripheral blood. The receptors shown here come from a woman in her thirties with COVID-19, enrolled during active disease.

This clone was counted a single time. The V and J genes are TRBV2 and TRBJ2-6; D gene ambiguous. V lost 5 bases to trimming and J lost 2 bases, with 10 bases between them. The CDR3 totals 15 residues. Germline values: CDR1 SNHLY, CDR2 FYNNEI. CDR3 sequence: CASSQDIAGANVLTF. Here the CDR3 DNA reads TGTGCCAGCAGTCAAGATATTGCTGGGGCCAACGTCCTGACTTTC.

The J gene is TRBJ1-5, the V gene TRBV7-2; D may be TRBD1 (5 bases). The V gene's germline CDR1 is SGHTA and CDR2 FQGNSA. CDR3 length: 16 residues. The V and J ends lost 0 bases and 7 bases respectively, with 16 bases between them. CDR3 in DNA: TGTGCCAGCAGCTTAGCGCTGTCGGGACTCCTACAGCCCCAGCATTTT. Protein: CASSLALSGLLQPQHF.

This clone was counted between two and nine times. The V and J genes are TRBV25-1 and TRBJ1-3; D possibly corresponds to TRBD1 (5 bases). Germline loops: CDR1 MGHDK, CDR2 SYGVNS. CDR3 size: 16 residues. Deletions cut 4 bases from V and 0 bases from J, with 13 bases between. Here the CDR3 reads CASSGGTYSSGNTIYF. In nucleotides, the CDR3 is TGTGCCAGCAGTGGGGGGACTTACAGCTCTGGAAACACCATATATTTT. The full variable domain, completed using reference TRBV25-1 and TRBJ1-3, is EADIYQTPRYLVIGTGKKITLECSQTMGHDKMYWYQQDPGMELHLIHYSYGVNSTEKGDLSSESTVSRIRTEHFPLTLESARPSHTSQYLCASSGGTYSSGNTIYFGEGSWLTVV.

The CDR3 region has the DNA TGTGCCAGCAGCTCAGGAGCCAGGGTATCGAACACTGAAGCTTTCTTT. Translating it yields CASSSGARVSNTEAFF. V usage is TRBV9 and J usage is TRBJ1-1, with a tentative D call TRBD1 (5 bases). The CDR3 is made up of 16 amino acids. Trimming took 4 bases from V and 1 from J, leaving 17 bases between them. Germline assignment: CDR1 SGDLS and CDR2 YYNGEE.

The J gene is TRBJ2-2, the V gene TRBV24-1; D call uncertain. The V gene lost 5 bases and the J gene lost 0 bases, with 9 bases spanning the gap. Germline-derived CDR1 and CDR2 are KGHDR and SFDVKD. The CDR3 totals 15 residues. For the CDR3, the DNA is TGTGCCACCAGTGGAGGAAGCGCGAACACCGGGGAGCTGTTTTTT. This translates into CATSGGSANTGELFF.

The rearrangement joins TRBV5-6 to TRBJ1-1; possible D gene TRBD1, 5 bases. The CDR3 consists of 17 residues. The ends were cut back, 2 bases at V and 3 bases at J, with 20 bases in the middle. The germline CDR1 and CDR2 sequences are SGHDT and YYEEEE. For the CDR3, the DNA is TGTGCCAGCAGCTTAAGGTTCCAGGGCTTCCACCACACTGAAGCTTTCTTT. Amino acids: CASSLRFQGFHHTEAFF. The variable domain in full, with the rest retrieved from reference TRBV5-6 and TRBJ1-1, is DAGVTQSPTHLIKTRGQQVTLRCSPKSGHDTVSWYQQALGQGPQFIFQYYEEEERQRGNFPDRFSGHQFPNYSSELNVNALLLGDSALYLCASSLRFQGFHHTEAFFGQGTRLTVV.

This clone was picked up a small number of times. The chain uses TRBV2 and TRBJ1-6, with 8 bases lining up with TRBD1. Germline-derived CDR1 and CDR2 are SNHLY and FYNNEI. With 5 bases clipped from V and 7 bases from J, the junction kept 4 bases outside the gene matches. CDR3 length: 14 residues. The CDR3 loop reads CASSSDRGNSPLHF. The CDR3 DNA is TGTGCCAGCAGTTCTGACAGGGGCAATTCACCCCTCCACTTT. Supplemented by reference TRBV2 and TRBJ1-6, the full variable domain reads EPEVTQTPSHQVTQMGQEVILRCVPISNHLYFYWYRQILGQKVEFLVSFYNNEISEKSEIFDDQFSVERPDGSNFTLKIRSTKLEDSAMYFCASSSDRGNSPLHFGNGTRLTVT.

The V call is TRBV9, the J call TRBJ1-2; 9 positions match TRBD1. Germline trimming cut 3 bases from V and 4 bases from J; bases unmatched to any gene: 10. In germline, CDR1 is SGDLS, CDR2 YYNGEE. The CDR3 is 16 residues long. CDR3 bases: TGTGCCAGCAGCGGAAGGGACAGGGAAGGTATCTATGGCTACACCTTC. This gives the protein CASSGRDREGIYGYTF.

This sequence joins TRBV2 and TRBJ1-5; 9 bases fit TRBD1. Germline V gives CDR1 SNHLY, CDR2 FYNNEI. Losses at the gene ends were 8 bases for V and 4 bases for J; bases not matched to a gene: 9. This CDR3 comprises 15 residues. The CDR3 sequence is CASGRDRVENQPQHF. CDR3 DNA sequence: TGTGCCAGCGGCCGGGACAGGGTTGAGAATCAGCCCCAGCATTTT.

This chain connects TRBV7-9 to TRBJ2-1, with a possible D match to TRBD2 (7 bases). V lost 3 bases and J 2 bases, leaving 14 bases between the germline ends. Germline-derived CDR1 and CDR2 are SEHNR and FQNEAQ (reference sequence). The CDR3 runs 16 residues. The CDR3 region has the DNA TGTGCCAGCAGCTTCCGAGTGGGGGGGCCCTACAATGAGCAGTTCTTC. It is translated as CASSFRVGGPYNEQFF.

The genes are TRBV11-2 and TRBJ2-5, with TRBD1 matching 8 bases. CDR3 length equals 15 residues. Germline CDR1 and CDR2: SGHAT and FQNNGV. V dropped 5 bases and J dropped 1; count of bases not matched to a gene: 6. CDR3 bases: TGTGCCAGCAGCAGCGACAGGGGTGGCCAAGAGACCCAGTACTTC. Translated: CASSSDRGGQETQYF.

The genes are TRBV9 and TRBJ2-7, with TRBD1 as a possible D gene (6 bases). The CDR3 is made up of 12 amino acids. CDR1 SGDLS and CDR2 YYNGEE come from the germline V gene. V was pared by 7 bases and J by 3 bases, with 11 bases between. CDR3 coding DNA: TGTGCCAGCGGGGAAGGGGGCTACGAGCAGTACTTC. It yields the protein CASGEGGYEQYF. Full variable domain (rest looked up from reference TRBV9 and TRBJ2-7): DSGVTQTPKHLITATGQRVTLRCSPRSGDLSVYWYQQSLDQGLQFLIQYYNGEERAKGNILERFSAQQFPDLHSELNLSSLELGDSALYFCASGEGGYEQYFGPGTRLTVT.

The rearrangement links TRBV4-1 to TRBJ2-2, with 7 bases matching TRBD1. Germline V gene data show CDR1 as MGHRA and CDR2 as YSYEKL. The length of the CDR3 is 16 residues. The ends lost 0 bases at V and 2 bases at J; junction bases unmatched: 3. The CDR3 loop reads CASSQDDRANTGELFF. CDR3 in DNA: TGCGCCAGCAGCCAAGATGACAGGGCTAACACCGGGGAGCTGTTTTTT.

The chain joins TRBV2 to TRBJ2-1; 9 nucleotides match TRBD1. In germline, CDR1 is SNHLY, CDR2 FYNNEI. CDR3 size: 16 residues. V was clipped by 3 bases and J by 5 bases; unmatched bases: 8. The CDR3 nucleotides read TGTGCCAGCAGTGACCCTCGGGACAGGGATAACAATGAGCAGTTCTTC. This codes for CASSDPRDRDNNEQFF. Supplemented by reference TRBV2 and TRBJ2-1, the full variable domain reads EPEVTQTPSHQVTQMGQEVILRCVPISNHLYFYWYRQILGQKVEFLVSFYNNEISEKSEIFDDQFSVERPDGSNFTLKIRSTKLEDSAMYFCASSDPRDRDNNEQFFGPGTRLTVL.

The genes are TRBV5-4 and TRBJ1-2; D unclear. CDR1 and CDR2 from the germline V gene are SGHNT and YYREEE (reference sequence). Trimming shortened V by 2 bases and J by 3 bases, and 14 bases separated the two germline ends. The length of the CDR3 is 15 residues. In DNA form, the CDR3 reads TGTGCCAGCAGCTTACCGATGGGCCAGGACTATGGCTACACCTTC. Its translation is CASSLPMGQDYGYTF.

This clone has a handful of counts. The chain recombines TRBV7-2 with TRBJ1-6; tentative D call: TRBD1 (6 bases). Trimming removed 1 base at V and 8 bases at J, with 12 bases between. The germline V gene encodes CDR1 SGHTA and CDR2 FQGNSA. The CDR3 is made up of 15 amino acids. The CDR3 nucleotides read TGTGCCAGCAGCTTAGTAGCAGGGGCGGATTCACCCCTCCACTTT. Its protein product is CASSLVAGADSPLHF.

V usage is TRBV5-5 and J usage is TRBJ2-5, with 15 bases identical to TRBD2. The CDR3 spans 18 residues. Per the germline V gene, CDR1 is SGHKS and CDR2 is YYEKEE (reference sequence). Trimming at V came to 5 bases and at J to 5 bases, leaving 13 bases not matched to a gene. The CDR3 protein is CASRQGLAGGKGVETQYF. The CDR3 DNA is TGTGCCAGCAGACAGGGACTAGCGGGGGGCAAAGGGGTGGAGACCCAGTACTTC.

This clone was seen only a few times. The J gene is TRBJ1-1, the V gene TRBV19, with TRBD1 matching 7 bases. This CDR3 has 14 residues. V gave up 6 bases and J gave up 0 bases; unmatched junction bases: 4. Germline loops: CDR1 LNHDA, CDR2 SQIVND (reference sequence). CDR3 sequence: CASRPTGMNTEAFF. For the CDR3, the DNA is TGTGCCAGTAGGCCGACAGGGATGAACACTGAAGCTTTCTTT.